This T cell receptor beta chain was sequenced for a study of blood T cell repertoires in COVID-19. V lost 4 bases to trimming and J lost 1 base, with 17 bases between them. From germline, CDR1 is SGHRS and CDR2 YFSETQ. There are 16 residues in the CDR3. Per the original methods: Researchers report that nucleated cell counts were estimated from reference gene primer amplification. Produced via immunoSEQ multiplex PCR; TCRdb's table is partial and in-frame only. Clone size and V and J calls were adopted from that table, with D and trimming inferred from the DNA. This sample yields 100,000 or so clones, of which about four fifths are seen a single time; approximately 24% belongs to the top ten.

The sample consisted of peripheral blood. The rearrangement uses TRBV5-1 and TRBJ2-5; D perhaps matches TRBD2 (5 bases). The source is a human donor in a cohort sampled during active COVID-19. CDR3 sequence (DNA): TGCGCCAGCAGCGGTGGCGGACTCACCTTCCAAGAGACCCAGTACTTC. Protein sequence: CASSGGGLTFQETQYF.